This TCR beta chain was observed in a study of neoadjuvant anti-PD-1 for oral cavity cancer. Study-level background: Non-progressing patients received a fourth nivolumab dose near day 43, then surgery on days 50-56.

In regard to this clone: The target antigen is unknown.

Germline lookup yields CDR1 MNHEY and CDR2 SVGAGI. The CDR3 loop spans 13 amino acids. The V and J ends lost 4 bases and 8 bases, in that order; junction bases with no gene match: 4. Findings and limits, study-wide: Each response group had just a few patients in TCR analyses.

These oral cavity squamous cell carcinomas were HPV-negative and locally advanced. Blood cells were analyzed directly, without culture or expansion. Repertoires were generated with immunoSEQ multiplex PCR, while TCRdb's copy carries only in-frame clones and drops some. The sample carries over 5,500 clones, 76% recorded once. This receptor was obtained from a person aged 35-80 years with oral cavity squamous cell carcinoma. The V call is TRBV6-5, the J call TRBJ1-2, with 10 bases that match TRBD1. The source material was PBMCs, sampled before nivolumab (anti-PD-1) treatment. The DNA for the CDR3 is TGTGCCAGCAGTTCGTGGGACAGGGGCGGCTACACCTTC. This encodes CASSSWDRGGYTF.